The 19 T cell receptor beta chains below all came from one sample that was sequenced in a study of CD8+ T cells in alopecia areata. Stated treatment: oral pan-JAK inhibitor, 5-10 mg twice daily. RNA was extracted and reverse transcribed into cDNA as the sequencing template. Some clones are missing from TCRdb's copy, which holds only in-frame ones; the method was immunoSEQ multiplex PCR. The table includes around 180,000 clones, 60% detected once. The sample here was CD4+ T cells sorted from blood, taken at week 24, from a patient treated with tofacitinib. The receptors come from a human donor with alopecia areata.

This clone occurred a few times. The same CDR3 arises from other DNA sequences in this sample as well. This chain uses TRBV5-1 with TRBJ2-2; D is possibly TRBD1 (5 bases). The CDR3 has 14 amino acids. Germline V CDR1 and CDR2: SGHRS, YFSETQ. V shed 1 base and J shed 1 base, with 5 bases lying between them. CDR3 protein: CASSLTGNTGELFF. In DNA, the CDR3 is TGCGCCAGCAGCTTGACAGGGAACACCGGGGAGCTGTTTTTT. Complete variable domain (other parts from reference TRBV5-1 and TRBJ2-2): KAGVTQTPRYLIKTRGQQVTLSCSPISGHRSVSWYQQTPGQGLQFLFEYFSETQRNKGNFPGRFSGRQFSNSRSEMNVSTLELGDSALYLCASSLTGNTGELFFGEGSRLTVL.

This clone occurred a few times. V gene TRBV19 combines with J gene TRBJ1-1; D remains unclear. CDR1 is LNHDA and CDR2 is SQIVND in the germline V gene (reference sequence). The CDR3 contains 14 residues. The V end was cut by 4 bases, the J end by 0 bases, with 9 bases between. This CDR3 reads CASSTGPVNTEAFF. The DNA of the CDR3 is TGTGCCAGTAGTACAGGTCCCGTGAACACTGAAGCTTTCTTT. The variable domain in full, completed from reference TRBV19 and TRBJ1-1, reads DGGITQSPKYLFRKEGQNVTLSCEQNLNHDAMYWYRQDPGQGLRLIYYSQIVNDFQKGDIAEGYSVSREKKESFPLTVTSAQKNPTAFYLCASSTGPVNTEAFFGQGTRLTVV.

This clone was seen only once. The DNA of the CDR3 is TGCGCCAGCAGCCAATTACAGCGGATGAACACTGAAGCTTTCTTT. Translated: CASSQLQRMNTEAFF. The chain recombines TRBV4-1 with TRBJ1-1; D unclear. Trimming removed 2 bases from V and 0 bases from J, with 10 bases in between. The CDR3 consists of 15 residues. Germline loops: CDR1 MGHRA, CDR2 YSYEKL.

The chain employs TRBV6-1 and TRBJ2-5, with TRBD1 as a possible D gene (6 bases). Trimming cost V 2 bases and J 5 bases, with 9 bases left between them. Germline V lookup: CDR1 MNHNS, CDR2 SASEGT. This CDR3 contains 13 residues. CDR3 region: CASSEQGSETQYF. In nucleotides, the CDR3 is TGTGCCAGCAGTGAACAGGGGTCGGAGACCCAGTACTTC.

This rearrangement joins TRBV4-1 to TRBJ1-1; TRBD1 matches at 7 bases. V lost 1 base and J lost 4; bases outside the gene matches: 3. Germline V gene lookup returns CDR1 MGHRA and CDR2 YSYEKL. This CDR3 region has 14 residues. CDR3 loop: CASSQVQGVTEAFF. The CDR3 DNA is TGCGCCAGCAGCCAAGTCCAGGGGGTCACTGAAGCTTTCTTT.

This clone was counted only a few times. The V and J genes are TRBV10-3 and TRBJ1-5; possible D gene TRBD1, 5 bases. Germline CDR1 reads ENHRY; CDR2 reads SYGVKD. V lost 3 bases, J lost 4 bases, and 22 bases lay in between. The CDR3 is made up of 18 amino acids. The CDR3 region has the DNA TGTGCCATCAGTGATGCAATCAGGCAGGGAGTGGGGAATCAGCCCCAGCATTTT. Its translation is CAISDAIRQGVGNQPQHF.

Comments on this clone: This CDR3 is also generated by other DNA sequences in the sample. V gene TRBV29-1 combines with J gene TRBJ2-5; D ambiguous. Trimming left V 3 bases short and J 1 base short, with 9 bases between. In germline, CDR1 is SQVTM, CDR2 ANQGSEA. The CDR3 has 13 amino acids. The CDR3 DNA reads TGCAGCGTTGAGGGAAGGCTCCAAGAGACCCAGTACTTC. Protein: CSVEGRLQETQYF.

V usage is TRBV7-7 and J usage is TRBJ2-5; a weak D match, TRBD2 (7 bases). The CDR3 runs 15 residues. V was cut by 6 bases and J by 0 bases, with 14 bases left in between. The V gene's germline CDR1 is SSHAT and CDR2 FNYEAQ (reference sequence). CDR3 loop: CASRQGLSHQETQYF. The CDR3 DNA sequence: TGTGCCAGCAGACAGGGACTATCCCACCAAGAGACCCAGTACTTC.

The chain combines TRBV7-2 with TRBJ2-7; D is undetermined. V lost 4 bases and J lost 0, with 13 bases in between. Per germline, CDR1 SGHTA and CDR2 FQGNSA. The CDR3 totals 15 residues. CDR3 residues: CASSSGLRSSYEQYF. CDR3 coding DNA: TGTGCCAGCAGCTCAGGTCTAAGGAGCTCCTACGAGCAGTACTTC.

The chain employs TRBV7-3 and TRBJ1-4; D is ambiguous. V lost 8 bases and J 2 bases, leaving 9 bases between the germline ends. Germline V gene sequence: CDR1 SGHTA, CDR2 FQGTGA. The CDR3 consists of 13 residues. CDR3 nucleotides: TGTGCCAGCTCCCGTAGTACTAATGAAAAACTGTTTTTT. Translating gives CASSRSTNEKLFF. Full variable domain (remainder filled in from reference TRBV7-3 and TRBJ1-4): GAGVSQTPSNKVTEKGKYVELRCDPISGHTALYWYRQSLGQGPEFLIYFQGTGAADDSGLPNDRFFAVRPEGSVSTLKIQRTERGDSAVYLCASSRSTNEKLFFGSGTQLSVL.

The gene calls are TRBV11-2 and TRBJ2-1; 9 positions match TRBD1. There are 14 residues in the CDR3. Germline V gene sequence: CDR1 SGHAT, CDR2 FQNNGV. After removal of 3 bases from V and 9 bases from J, the junction contained 6 bases not matched to a gene. The CDR3 is CASSLGTGSVEQFF. The CDR3 DNA reads as TGTGCCAGCAGCTTGGGGACAGGGTCGGTTGAGCAGTTCTTC.

This clone showed up many times. The rearrangement joins TRBV6-1 to TRBJ2-7; 8 bases match TRBD2. This CDR3 region has 15 residues. J gave up 0 bases and V 4 bases, and 5 bases lay outside the gene matches. CDR1 MNHNS and CDR2 SASEGT come from the germline V gene. CDR3 region: CASSGTGGISYEQYF. The CDR3, as DNA: TGTGCCAGCAGTGGAACGGGAGGGATCTCCTACGAGCAGTACTTC.

The chain couples TRBV30 to TRBJ1-1; D not resolved. This CDR3 contains 17 residues. The V gene's germline CDR1 is GTSNPN and CDR2 SVGIG (reference sequence). With 3 bases removed from V and 1 base from J, the gap between germline ends came to 21 bases. CDR3 sequence: CAWRSGGSSIKNTEAFF. For the CDR3, the DNA is TGTGCCTGGAGATCAGGCGGCAGCAGTATCAAGAACACTGAAGCTTTCTTT. The full variable domain, rest sourced from reference TRBV30 and TRBJ1-1, is SQTIHQWPATLVQPVGSPLSLECTVEGTSNPNLYWYRQAAGRGLQLLFYSVGIGQISSEVPQNLSASRPQDRQFILSSKKLLLSDSGFYLCAWRSGGSSIKNTEAFFGQGTRLTVV.

The chain uses TRBV5-1 and TRBJ1-4; no definite D call. Germline lookup yields CDR1 SGHRS and CDR2 YFSETQ. The CDR3 totals 15 residues. V was shortened by 0 bases and J by 5 bases, with 11 bases between the two germline ends. CDR3 nucleotide sequence: TGCGCCAGCAGCTTGGTTGGTGAAGGGAATGAAAAACTGTTTTTT. Translating it yields CASSLVGEGNEKLFF.

A single count supports this clone. The rearrangement joins TRBV29-1 to TRBJ1-2; a weak D match, TRBD1 (5 bases). Deletions cut 2 bases from V and 7 bases from J, with 14 bases between. Germline CDR1 SQVTM, CDR2 ANQGSEA. This CDR3 contains 13 residues. The DNA for the CDR3 is TGCAGCGTTGAACATCCAGGGAGGGGTGGCTACACCTTC. Translation: CSVEHPGRGGYTF.

The chain carries TRBV6-1 and TRBJ1-2; D is undetermined. Trimming removed 5 bases from V and 6 bases from J, with 13 bases in between. Germline V CDR1 and CDR2: MNHNS, SASEGT. CDR3 length: 13 residues. CDR3 bases: TGTGCCAGCAGTCGCGACTCTAGAGATGGCTACACCTTC. Encoded protein: CASSRDSRDGYTF.

The CDR3 DNA reads as TGTGCCAGCAGCTTGTTTGGACAGGGCTACGGCAATCAGCCCCAGCATTTT. This sequence encodes CASSLFGQGYGNQPQHF. This chain uses TRBV5-6 with TRBJ1-5; 8 bases map to TRBD1. The CDR3 loop spans 17 amino acids. V shed 1 base and J 2 bases; nucleotides not matched to a gene: 8. From germline, CDR1 is SGHDT and CDR2 YYEEEE.

This clone was counted a single time. V gene TRBV11-3 combines with J gene TRBJ2-1, with D perhaps given as TRBD1 or TRBD2 (6 bases each). The CDR3 totals 12 residues. The V gene lost 3 bases and the J gene lost 12 bases, with 12 bases spanning the gap. CDR1 and CDR2 from the germline V gene are SGHNT and YENEEA. CDR3 protein: CASSFTEGGQFF. For the CDR3, the DNA is TGTGCCAGCAGCTTCACCGAGGGGGGGCAGTTCTTC.

This clone was observed a few times. This chain links TRBV6-1 with TRBJ1-5; TRBD1 matches at 12 bases. J was trimmed by 2 bases and V by 4 bases; bases with no gene match: 3. CDR1 and CDR2 (germline): MNHNS, SASEGT. The CDR3 length is 16 residues. The CDR3 loop is CASSGGTGGGNQPQHF. In DNA form, the CDR3 reads TGTGCCAGCAGTGGAGGGACAGGGGGCGGCAATCAGCCCCAGCATTTT.